A single sample is the source of the 7 T cell receptor beta chains below, sequenced in a study of early T cells in non-severe SARS-CoV-2 infection. TCRdb passed the 5' RACE reads through MiXCR, listing each CDR3 protein once. The table lists 76,000 or so distinct CDR3 sequences, roughly 10% of them singletons, with approximately 4.5% in the top ten. What was sequenced was whole blood. Receptors were obtained from an adult who was a healthcare worker with PCR-confirmed SARS-CoV-2 infection or an uninfected control (not recorded which).

This clonotype showed up just a few times. The chain joins TRBV29-1 to TRBJ1-1; D call uncertain. This CDR3 is 11 amino acids long. Trimming left V 7 bases short and J 0 bases short, with 6 bases between. The V gene's germline CDR1 is SQVTM and CDR2 ANQGSEA. The CDR3, as DNA: TGCAGCGCCCCCATGAACACTGAAGCTTTCTTT. Translating it yields CSAPMNTEAFF.

The rearrangement links TRBV7-6 to TRBJ1-2, with D possibly being TRBD1 (5 bases). CDR1 SGHVS and CDR2 FNYEAQ come from the germline V gene. The CDR3 covers 15 residues. Trimming removed 4 bases from V and 8 bases from J, with 20 bases in between. As DNA, the CDR3 is TGTGCCAGCAGCTCGGCAACAGGTGGGGAGCGAGGCTACACCTTC. As protein: CASSSATGGERGYTF.

This clonotype was counted a few times. The chain employs TRBV7-8 and TRBJ1-5; 10 positions match TRBD1. CDR1 is SGHVS, CDR2 FQNEAQ, per germline. Trimming removed 1 base from V and 1 base from J; junction bases left unmatched: 1. The CDR3 loop spans 16 amino acids. The CDR3, as DNA: TGTGCCAGCAGCTTAGGGGGACAGGGGAGCAATCAGCCCCAGCATTTT. It translates to CASSLGGQGSNQPQHF.

This clonotype was counted many times. The chain has TRBV10-3 and TRBJ2-7; D could derive from TRBD1 or TRBD2 (5 bases each). From germline, CDR1 is ENHRY and CDR2 SYGVKD. The V end lost 5 bases, the J end lost 4 bases, and 18 bases lay between the germline ends. The length of the CDR3 is 15 residues. The CDR3 loop reads CAISRSRGVDYEQYF. In DNA form, the CDR3 reads TGTGCCATCAGTCGTAGTAGAGGGGTTGATTACGAGCAGTACTTC.

This chain connects TRBV20-1 to TRBJ1-1; D is possibly TRBD1 (6 bases). Germline CDR1 is DFQATT and CDR2 is SNEGSKA (reference sequence). The V end lost 4 bases, the J end lost 4 bases, and 16 bases lay between the germline ends. The CDR3 consists of 14 residues. CDR3 sequence (DNA): TGCAGTGCTACAAGGGGGAGGGGGGGCACTGAAGCTTTCTTT. Its protein product is CSATRGRGGTEAFF.

This clonotype was observed many times. The V and J genes are TRBV4-3 and TRBJ1-4, with D unresolved. The CDR3 sequence is 17 residues long. Trimming took 4 bases from V and 0 from J, leaving 15 bases between them. Germline CDR1 LGHNA, CDR2 YSLEER. The CDR3, as DNA: TGCGCCAGCAGCCTCCGTTGGCCAGGCACAACTAATGAAAAACTGTTTTTT. This gives the protein CASSLRWPGTTNEKLFF.

This clonotype has a count of ten or more. This chain connects TRBV12-3 or TRBV12-4 to TRBJ2-6, with a possible D match to TRBD1 (6 bases). Trimming cost V 6 bases and J 2 bases, with 11 bases left between them. The CDR3 is 15 residues long. The CDR3 region is CASSNTGTGANVLTF. The CDR3 region has the DNA TGTGCCAGCAGCAACACAGGGACTGGGGCCAACGTCCTGACTTTC.